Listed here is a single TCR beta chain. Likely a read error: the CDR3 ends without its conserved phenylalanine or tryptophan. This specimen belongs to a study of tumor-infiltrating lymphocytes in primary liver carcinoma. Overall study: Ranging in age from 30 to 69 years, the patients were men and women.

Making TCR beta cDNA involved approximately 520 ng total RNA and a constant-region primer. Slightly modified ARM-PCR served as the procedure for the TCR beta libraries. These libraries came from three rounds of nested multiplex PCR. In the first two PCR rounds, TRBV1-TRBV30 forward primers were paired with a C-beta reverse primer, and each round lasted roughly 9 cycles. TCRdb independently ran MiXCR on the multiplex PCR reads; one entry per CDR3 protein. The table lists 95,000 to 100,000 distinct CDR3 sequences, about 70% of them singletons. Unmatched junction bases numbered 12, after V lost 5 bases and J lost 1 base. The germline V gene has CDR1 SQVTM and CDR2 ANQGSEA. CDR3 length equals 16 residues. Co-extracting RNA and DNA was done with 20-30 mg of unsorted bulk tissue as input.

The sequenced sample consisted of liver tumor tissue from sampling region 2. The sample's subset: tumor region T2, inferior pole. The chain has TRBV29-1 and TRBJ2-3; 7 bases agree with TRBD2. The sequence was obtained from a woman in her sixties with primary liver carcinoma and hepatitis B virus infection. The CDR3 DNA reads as TGCAGCGTTCATTCGTTAGAGGGAGGGGGCACAGATACGCAGTATTCT. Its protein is CSVHSLEGGGTDTQYS.